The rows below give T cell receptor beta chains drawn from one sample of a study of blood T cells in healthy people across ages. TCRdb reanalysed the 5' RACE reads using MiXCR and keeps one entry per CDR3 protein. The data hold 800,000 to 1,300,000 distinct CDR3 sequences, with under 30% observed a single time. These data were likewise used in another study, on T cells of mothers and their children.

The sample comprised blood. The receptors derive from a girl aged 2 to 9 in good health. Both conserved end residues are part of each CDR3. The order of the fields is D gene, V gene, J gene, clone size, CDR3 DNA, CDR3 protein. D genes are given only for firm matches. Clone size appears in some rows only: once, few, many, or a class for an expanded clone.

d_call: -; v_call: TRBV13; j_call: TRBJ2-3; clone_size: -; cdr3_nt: TGTGCCAGCAGCTTAGAAGGCGTCACAGATACGCAGTATTTT; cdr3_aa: CASSLEGVTDTQYF
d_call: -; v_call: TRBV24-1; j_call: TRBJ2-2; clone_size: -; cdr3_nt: TGTGCCACCAGTGGGACCGGGGAGCTGTTTTTT; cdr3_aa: CATSGTGELFF
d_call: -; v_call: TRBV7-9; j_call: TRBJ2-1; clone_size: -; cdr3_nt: TGTGCCAGCAGTCCCGCGCGGTGGCAGTTCTTC; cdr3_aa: CASSPARWQFF
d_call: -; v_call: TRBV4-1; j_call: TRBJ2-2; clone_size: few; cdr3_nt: TGCGCCAGCAGCTACAATGAGCCCCGGGACTTACACACCGGGGAGCTGTTTTTT; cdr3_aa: CASSYNEPRDLHTGELFF
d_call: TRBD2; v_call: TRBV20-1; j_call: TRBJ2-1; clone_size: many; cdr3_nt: TGCAGTGCTAGCGGGAGGGAGACCAATGAGCAGTTCTTC; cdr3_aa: CSASGRETNEQFF
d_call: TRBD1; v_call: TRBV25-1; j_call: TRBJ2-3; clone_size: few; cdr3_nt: TGTGCCAGCTCGCAACCGGGACAGGGGACGGATACGCAGTATTTT; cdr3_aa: CASSQPGQGTDTQYF
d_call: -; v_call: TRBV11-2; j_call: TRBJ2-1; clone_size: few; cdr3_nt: TGTGCCAGCAGCTTAGCGTTTGGGTCGTACAATGAGCAGTTCTTC; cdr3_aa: CASSLAFGSYNEQFF
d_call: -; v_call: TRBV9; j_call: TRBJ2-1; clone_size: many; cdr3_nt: TGTGCCAGCAGCGGCAACAACAATGAGCAGTTCTTC; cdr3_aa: CASSGNNNEQFF
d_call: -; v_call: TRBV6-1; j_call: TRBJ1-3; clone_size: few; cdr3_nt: TGTGCCAGCTACTCTGGAAACACCATATATTTT; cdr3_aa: CASYSGNTIYF
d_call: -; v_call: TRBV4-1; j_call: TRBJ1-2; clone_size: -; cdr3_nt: TGCGCCAGCAGCCACAGGGTAGACGGCTACACCTTC; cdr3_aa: CASSHRVDGYTF
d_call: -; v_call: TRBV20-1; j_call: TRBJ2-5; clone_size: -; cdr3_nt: TGCAGTGCTAGGCCCAGGGGGAGGGAGACCCAGTACTTC; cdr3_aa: CSARPRGRETQYF
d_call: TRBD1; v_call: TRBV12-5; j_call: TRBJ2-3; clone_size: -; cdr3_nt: TGTGCTAGTGTCCCGGGACAGACCACAGATACGCAGTATTTT; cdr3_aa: CASVPGQTTDTQYF
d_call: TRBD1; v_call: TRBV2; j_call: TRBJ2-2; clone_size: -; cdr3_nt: TGTGCCACCCGGAAGGACAGGGGAACCGGGGAGCTGTTTTTT; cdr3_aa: CATRKDRGTGELFF
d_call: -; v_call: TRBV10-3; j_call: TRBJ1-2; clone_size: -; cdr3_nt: TGTGCCATCAGTGTCGGAGAATTGGATGGCTACACCTTC; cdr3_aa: CAISVGELDGYTF
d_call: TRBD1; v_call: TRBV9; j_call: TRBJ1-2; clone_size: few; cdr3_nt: TGTGCCAGCAGCGGAACAGGGGGGGTCTATGGCTACACCTTC; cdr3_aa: CASSGTGGVYGYTF
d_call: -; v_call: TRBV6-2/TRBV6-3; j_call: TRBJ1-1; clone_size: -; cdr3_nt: TGTGCCAGCAGTTATGTTGCAGGGATGAACACTGAAGCTTTCTTT; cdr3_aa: CASSYVAGMNTEAFF
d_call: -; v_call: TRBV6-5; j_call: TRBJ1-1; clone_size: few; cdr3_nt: TGTGCCAGCAGTTACATGGACCGTTGGAACACTGAAGCTTTCTTT; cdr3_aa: CASSYMDRWNTEAFF
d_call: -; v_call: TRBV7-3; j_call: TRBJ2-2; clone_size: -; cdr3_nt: TGTGCCAGCAGCTTACTGGACCGGAGGGAGCTGTTTTTT; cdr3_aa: CASSLLDRRELFF
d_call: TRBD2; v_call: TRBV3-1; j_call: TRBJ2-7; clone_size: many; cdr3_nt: TGTGCCAGGATTAAGCGGGAGAACCCCTACGAGCAGTACTTC; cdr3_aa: CARIKRENPYEQYF
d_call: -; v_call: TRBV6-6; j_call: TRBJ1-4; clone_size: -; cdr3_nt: TGTGCCAGCAGTTATTCCGAAAAACTGTTTTTT; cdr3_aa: CASSYSEKLFF
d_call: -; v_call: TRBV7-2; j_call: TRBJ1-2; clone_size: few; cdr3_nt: TGTGCCAGCAGCTTAGATTTCAGGGCCTATGGCTACACCTTC; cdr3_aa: CASSLDFRAYGYTF
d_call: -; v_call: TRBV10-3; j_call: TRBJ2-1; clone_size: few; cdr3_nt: TGTGCCATCAGAGAGGCGGGGGCTGAAAATGAGCAGTTCTTC; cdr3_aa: CAIREAGAENEQFF
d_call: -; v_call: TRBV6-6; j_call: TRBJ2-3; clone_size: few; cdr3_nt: TGTGCCAGCATCGACCGGGGTTTGACGCAGTATTTT; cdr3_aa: CASIDRGLTQYF
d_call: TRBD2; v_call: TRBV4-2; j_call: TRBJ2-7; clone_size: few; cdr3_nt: TGTGCCAGCAGCCAAGGGCGGGAGGGCCGCGAGCAGTACTTC; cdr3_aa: CASSQGREGREQYF
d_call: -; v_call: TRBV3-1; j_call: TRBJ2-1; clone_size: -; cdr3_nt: TGTGCCAGCAGCCAAGATCGGACAGTTTACAATGAGCAGTTCTTC; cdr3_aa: CASSQDRTVYNEQFF
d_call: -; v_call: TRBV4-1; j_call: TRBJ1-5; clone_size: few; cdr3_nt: TGCGCCAGCAGCCAAGATCTGACGAGGGCCCAGCCCCAGCATTTT; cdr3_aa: CASSQDLTRAQPQHF
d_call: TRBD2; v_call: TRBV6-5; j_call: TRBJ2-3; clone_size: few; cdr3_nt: TGTGCCAGCAGTTCCCCCGGGACTAACCTTAGGGATACGCAGTATTTT; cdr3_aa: CASSSPGTNLRDTQYF
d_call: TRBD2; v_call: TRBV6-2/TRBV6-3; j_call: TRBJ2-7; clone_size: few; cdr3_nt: TGTGCCAGCAGGGAAGGACTAGCGGGCGTAGAGCAGTACTTC; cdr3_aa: CASREGLAGVEQYF
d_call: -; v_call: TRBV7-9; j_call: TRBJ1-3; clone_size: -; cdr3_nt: TGTGCCAGCCGGGGACTCGGAAACACCATATATTTT; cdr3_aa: CASRGLGNTIYF
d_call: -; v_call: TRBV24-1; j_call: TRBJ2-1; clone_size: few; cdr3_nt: TGTGCCACCAGTGAAGGGGGGTCCAATGAGCAGTTCTTC; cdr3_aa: CATSEGGSNEQFF
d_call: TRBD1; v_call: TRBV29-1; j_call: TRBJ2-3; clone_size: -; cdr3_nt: TGCAGCGCTGACCGGGACAGCGTAGACACAGATACGCAGTATTTT; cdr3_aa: CSADRDSVDTDTQYF